This T cell receptor (beta chain) was sequenced in a study of blood T cell repertoires in COVID-19. Study overall: Spain, Italy and the United States supplied samples that represented acute and convalescent COVID-19. T cells, B-cell-depleted T cells, or PBMCs provided the cDNA or gDNA that served as material.

Study processing details: By means of reference gene primer amplification, nucleated cell counts were estimated. Sequencing was performed with immunoSEQ multiplex PCR; in TCRdb, only in-frame clones are kept and a portion is missing. The V and J calls and clone size are taken from that table; D and trimming were inferred from the DNA. The profile shows over 200,000 clones, 70% to 85% of them singletons. This clone was detected ten times or more. The CDR3 totals 14 residues. Germline lookup yields CDR1 SGHVS and CDR2 FNYEAQ. The V end was cut by 0 bases, the J end by 7 bases, with 10 bases between. The Seattle patients, enrolled during active infection, were followed longitudinally.

The TCR originated in a woman older than 75 with COVID-19, enrolled during active disease. The sequencing input was peripheral blood. The rearrangement uses TRBV7-6 and TRBJ1-5; D uncertain. The CDR3 DNA is TGTGCCAGCAGCTTAGCGCCGGAGGTCCAGCCCCAGCATTTT. It specifies CASSLAPEVQPQHF.